One and the same sample provided the 19 T cell receptor beta chains below, sequenced in a study of cytomegalovirus exposure and HLA in healthy donors. PCR was performed using 60 Vbeta and 13 Jbeta primers. Sequencing was performed with immunoSEQ multiplex PCR; in TCRdb, only in-frame clones are kept and a portion is missing. The sample gives about 240,000 clones, approximately 81% of which show up once; under 8% is in the top ten. The sample taken for sequencing was PBMCs. Receptor source: a woman in her fifties or sixties in good health and CMV-seropositive.

V and J are TRBV2 and TRBJ2-1, with D tentatively TRBD1 (6 bases). The CDR3 consists of 16 residues. V was clipped by 0 bases and J by 10 bases, with 19 bases between them. The germline V gene encodes CDR1 SNHLY and CDR2 FYNNEI. The CDR3 loop reads CASSEALGTIWSEQFF. The DNA of the CDR3 is TGTGCCAGCAGTGAAGCGCTGGGGACAATTTGGTCGGAGCAGTTCTTC.

This clone has more than one count but fewer than ten. The rearrangement joins TRBV7-9 to TRBJ2-1; D is undetermined. This CDR3 spans 13 amino acids. In germline, CDR1 is SEHNR, CDR2 FQNEAQ (reference sequence). Trimming pared 3 bases from V and 6 bases from J, leaving 9 bases between. The CDR3 DNA reads TGTGCCAGCAGCTTGTCTACTCGCAATGAGCAGTTCTTC. Protein product: CASSLSTRNEQFF.

The rearrangement uses TRBV19 and TRBJ2-3, with D perhaps matching TRBD2 (5 bases). The CDR3 covers 14 residues. V lost 3 bases and J 8 bases, leaving 15 bases between the germline ends. Germline V gene sequence: CDR1 LNHDA, CDR2 SQIVND (reference sequence). Written as DNA, the CDR3 is TGTGCCAGTAGTATCGGGCCGCGGGCGGGTACGCAGTATTTT. Its protein product is CASSIGPRAGTQYF.

V is TRBV28 and J is TRBJ2-3; TRBD1 is a possible D gene (6 bases). The CDR3 has 14 amino acids. Germline CDR1 is MDHEN and CDR2 is SYDVKM. V dropped 8 bases and J dropped 5 bases, with 17 bases sitting between them. The CDR3 loop is CASHQGFHGDTQYF. Written as DNA, the CDR3 is TGTGCCAGCCATCAGGGGTTCCATGGAGATACGCAGTATTTT.

On this clone: One end of the junction does not line up with germline, which may come from a read error. In DNA, the CDR3 is TGTGCTACCCCCACAAACACGAAAACCGGGGAGCTGTTTTTT. Translation: CATPTNTKTGELFF. The chain joins TRBV7-7 to TRBJ2-2; D not resolved. This CDR3 is 14 amino acids long. Germline loops: CDR1 SSHAT, CDR2 FNYEAQ (reference sequence).

The chain joins TRBV11-3 to TRBJ2-1; no definite D call. The germline V and J ends were trimmed by 5 bases and 0 bases, with 11 bases remaining between them. This CDR3 region has 15 residues. The germline gives CDR1 SGHNT, CDR2 YENEEA. The DNA for the CDR3 is TGTGCCAGCAGCCCCCGCCGCAGCTCCTACAATGAGCAGTTCTTC. Protein product: CASSPRRSSYNEQFF.

The sample holds a few counts of this clone. This rearrangement joins TRBV9 to TRBJ2-7; 8 bases agree with TRBD1. Germline assignment: CDR1 SGDLS and CDR2 YYNGEE. The V gene end was trimmed by 3 bases and the J gene end by 0 bases; junction bases not matched to a gene: 5. This CDR3 has 15 amino acids. The DNA for the CDR3 is TGTGCCAGCAGCGCAGGACAGGGACTCTCCTACGAGCAGTACTTC. This encodes CASSAGQGLSYEQYF.

The J gene is TRBJ1-6, the V gene TRBV6-1, with 9 bases aligning to TRBD1. Germline V gene lookup returns CDR1 MNHNS and CDR2 SASEGT. The CDR3 is made up of 14 amino acids. V lost 8 bases and J lost 3; bases outside the gene matches: 2. The CDR3 protein is CASRDRDYNSPLHF. In nucleotides, the CDR3 is TGTGCCAGCCGGGACAGGGACTATAATTCACCCCTCCACTTT.

This clone has a handful of counts. CDR3 sequence: CASSKAGEQFF. Written as DNA, the CDR3 is TGTGCCAGCAGCAAGGCAGGTGAGCAGTTCTTC. The rearrangement uses TRBV21-1 and TRBJ2-1; the D call TRBD1 from the table was never checked on the DNA. TRBV21-1 is designated a pseudogene. The CDR3 has 11 amino acids.

This chain joins TRBV9 and TRBJ1-1; no clear D. With 4 bases removed from V and 1 base from J, the gap between germline ends came to 17 bases. Germline V gene lookup returns CDR1 SGDLS and CDR2 YYNGEE. CDR3 length: 16 amino acids. CDR3 in amino acids: CASSPSGWVANTEAFF. The CDR3, as DNA: TGTGCCAGCAGCCCCTCCGGCTGGGTAGCGAACACTGAAGCTTTCTTT.

This clone has only a few counts. The chain combines TRBV5-4 with TRBJ2-4, with 10 bases matching TRBD2. The CDR3 contains 17 residues. J was trimmed by 7 bases and V by 1 base; bases with no gene match: 11. Per germline, CDR1 SGHNT and CDR2 YYREEE (reference sequence). The CDR3 DNA reads as TGTGCCAGCAGCTTGAGTCTAGCGGGAGAAGGGAGTAACATTCAGTACTTC. It encodes CASSLSLAGEGSNIQYF.

Worth noting for this clone: At one end the junction does not follow the germline gene, possibly because of a read error. This rearrangement joins TRBV7-9 to TRBJ2-7; D possibly corresponds to TRBD2 (6 bases). Germline loops: CDR1 SEHNR, CDR2 FQNEAQ (reference sequence). The CDR3 sequence is 17 residues long. CDR3 sequence: CSSSTPRGPGGTYEQYF. DNA of the CDR3: TGTTCCAGCAGCACCCCGAGGGGTCCCGGCGGGACCTACGAGCAGTACTTC.

The chain carries TRBV28 and TRBJ1-5, with unresolved D. With 3 bases removed from V and 4 bases from J, the gap between germline ends came to 16 bases. This CDR3 is 16 amino acids long. From germline, CDR1 is MDHEN and CDR2 SYDVKM. The CDR3 reads CASSFVVGSKNQPQHF. CDR3 DNA: TGTGCCAGCAGTTTCGTGGTGGGGAGCAAGAATCAGCCCCAGCATTTT.

J is TRBJ1-2 and V is TRBV4-2; D ambiguous. In germline, CDR1 is LGHNA, CDR2 YNFKEQ. The CDR3 totals 14 residues. V was trimmed by 7 bases and J by 6 bases, leaving 18 bases between them. CDR3 region: CASTRLGGGDGYTF. The CDR3 DNA reads TGTGCCAGCACCCGCTTAGGAGGTGGGGATGGCTACACCTTC.

The chain links TRBV9 to TRBJ1-1; 11 bases align to TRBD1. The CDR3 has 18 residues. The V segment lost 0 bases and the J segment 1 base; nucleotides outside the gene matches: 8. Per germline, CDR1 SGDLS and CDR2 YYNGEE. CDR3 DNA: TGTGCCAGCAGCGTAGGGGTAGGGACAGGGGGGACGAACACTGAAGCTTTCTTT. Protein: CASSVGVGTGGTNTEAFF.

The chain employs TRBV14 and TRBJ2-5; TRBD2 might be the D (5 bases). From germline, CDR1 is SGHDN and CDR2 FVKESK. The CDR3 is 14 residues long. V dropped 0 bases and J dropped 5 bases, with 10 bases sitting between them. The CDR3 spells CASSQDSGIETQYF. CDR3 nucleotides: TGTGCCAGCAGCCAAGATTCGGGAATCGAGACCCAGTACTTC.

This sequence joins TRBV10-3 and TRBJ1-2, with TRBD1 identical over 7 bases. V shed 3 bases, J shed 4 bases, and the junction held 11 bases outside the gene matches. The germline gives CDR1 ENHRY, CDR2 SYGVKD. The CDR3 consists of 16 residues. The CDR3 sequence: CAISDTPDRKGYGYTF. The DNA for the CDR3 is TGTGCCATCAGTGATACCCCGGACAGGAAGGGCTATGGCTACACCTTC.

The chain is built from TRBV28 and TRBJ2-5, with 12 bases that match TRBD1. The germline gives CDR1 MDHEN, CDR2 SYDVKM. The CDR3 spans 16 residues. Trimming took 6 bases from V and 5 from J; bases not matched to a gene: 10. The CDR3 here is CASSRTGTGGLETQYF. The CDR3 nucleotides read TGTGCCAGCAGCCGAACCGGGACAGGGGGCTTGGAGACCCAGTACTTC. Filled out from reference TRBV28 and TRBJ2-5, the complete variable domain reads DVKVTQSSRYLVKRTGEKVFLECVQDMDHENMFWYRQDPGLGLRLIYFSYDVKMKEKGDIPEGYSVSREKKERFSLILESASTNQTSMYLCASSRTGTGGLETQYFGPGTRLLVL.

The chain recombines TRBV6-4 with TRBJ2-1; D remains ambiguous. V was cut by 3 bases and J by 12 bases, with 18 bases left in between. The germline V gene has CDR1 MRHNA and CDR2 SNTAGT. The CDR3 is made up of 14 amino acids. This chain's CDR3 is CASSDAPTQLPQFF. The CDR3 bases are TGTGCCAGCAGTGATGCCCCGACTCAGCTCCCGCAGTTCTTC.